The present T cell receptor (beta chain) was sequenced within a study of identical twins. The V segment lost 4 bases and the J segment 5 bases; nucleotides outside the gene matches: 10. There are 16 residues in the CDR3. Germline V CDR1 and CDR2: SGDLS, YYNGEE. Only a few counts were recorded for this clonotype. TCRdb re-called the 5' RACE reads with MiXCR, one entry per CDR3 protein. Of around 1.7 million distinct CDR3 sequences listed, around 29% are singletons. The rearrangement uses TRBV9 and TRBJ2-1; TRBD2 aligns across 9 bases. The TCR originated in a newborn girl in good health. Material for sequencing was cord blood. DNA of the CDR3: TGTGCCAGCAGCTTTTTAGCGGGAGTGTGGGACAATGAGCAGTTCTTC. It translates to CASSFLAGVWDNEQFF.